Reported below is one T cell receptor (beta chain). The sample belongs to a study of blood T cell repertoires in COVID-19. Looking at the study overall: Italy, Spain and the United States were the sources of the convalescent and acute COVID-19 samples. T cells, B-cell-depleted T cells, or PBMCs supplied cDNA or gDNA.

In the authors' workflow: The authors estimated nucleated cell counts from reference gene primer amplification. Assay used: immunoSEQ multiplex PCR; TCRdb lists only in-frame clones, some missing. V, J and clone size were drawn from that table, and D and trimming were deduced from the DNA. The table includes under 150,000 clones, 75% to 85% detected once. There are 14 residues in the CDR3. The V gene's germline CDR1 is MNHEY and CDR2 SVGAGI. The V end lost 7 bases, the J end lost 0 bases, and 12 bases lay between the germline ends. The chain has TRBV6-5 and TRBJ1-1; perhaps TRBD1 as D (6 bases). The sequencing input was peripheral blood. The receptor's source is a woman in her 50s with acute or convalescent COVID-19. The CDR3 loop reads CASTLGGMNTEAFF. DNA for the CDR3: TGTGCCAGCACCCTTGGGGGCATGAACACTGAAGCTTTCTTT.